A selection of T cell receptor beta chains follows, all from one sample in a study of cytomegalovirus exposure and HLA in healthy donors. Generated by immunoSEQ multiplex PCR, the TCRdb table keeps only in-frame clones and is missing some. The sample lists 200,000 or so clones; about 85% were seen once. The sequenced sample was PBMCs. All receptors come from a human donor in good health. Each CDR3 is given with its conserved first and last residue. Each record gives: D gene, clone size, J gene, V gene, CDR3 protein, CDR3 DNA. The D gene is left open where the match is weak. Rows may omit the clone size; those that give it use once, few, many or a size class.

>.|.|TRBJ2-1|TRBV12-5
CASGQQANNEQFF
TGTGCTAGTGGTCAGCAGGCGAACAATGAGCAGTTCTTC
>.|.|TRBJ2-7|TRBV6-5
CASSYSGGMSSYEQYF
TGTGCCAGCAGTTACTCGGGCGGGATGAGCTCCTACGAGCAGTACTTC
>TRBD1|.|TRBJ1-1|TRBV2
CASSRRMDRGTEAFF
TGTGCCAGCAGCCGACGTATGGACAGGGGAACTGAAGCTTTCTTT
>TRBD1|.|TRBJ1-1|TRBV2
CASREGTVTEAFF
TGTGCCAGCAGGGAAGGGACAGTCACTGAAGCTTTCTTT
>.|.|TRBJ1-5|TRBV19
CASSSGHYQPQHF
TGTGCCAGTAGTTCAGGGCACTATCAGCCCCAGCATTTT
>TRBD2|few|TRBJ2-5|TRBV7-9
CASSEGTSAGQETQYF
TGTGCCAGCAGCGAAGGGACTAGCGCTGGACAAGAGACCCAGTACTTC
>.|.|TRBJ2-2|TRBV7-9
CASSLMGLANTGELFF
TGTGCCAGCAGCCTCATGGGACTGGCGAACACCGGGGAGCTGTTTTTT
>.|.|TRBJ2-3|TRBV7-3
CASSSSEGLGTQYF
TGTGCCAGCAGCTCCAGCGAGGGTTTAGGTACGCAGTATTTT
>.|.|TRBJ2-5|TRBV5-8
CASSLVLLRQQETQYF
TGTGCCAGCAGCTTGGTTCTCCTAAGACAGCAAGAGACCCAGTACTTC
>.|.|TRBJ1-2|TRBV30
CAWSLAGIDYTF
TGTGCCTGGAGCTTGGCAGGAATCGACTACACCTTC
>.|few|TRBJ1-4|TRBV6-5
CASSYSKATRKLFF
TGTGCCAGCAGTTACTCGAAAGCGACCCGGAAACTGTTTTTT
>TRBD2|.|TRBJ2-3|TRBV9
CASSVEPGLAGTTQYF
TGTGCCAGCAGCGTAGAACCGGGACTAGCGGGAACGACGCAGTATTTT
>TRBD1|.|TRBJ2-7|TRBV7-9
CASSLRDRSHEQYF
TGTGCCAGCAGCCTCCGGGACAGGAGTCACGAGCAGTACTTC
>.|.|TRBJ2-4|TRBV19
CASSSEPGLAKNIQYF
TGTGCCAGTAGTTCAGAACCAGGATTAGCCAAAAACATTCAGTACTTC
>TRBD2|.|TRBJ2-7|TRBV28
CASSSPVAGVQYEQYF
TGTGCCAGCAGTTCGCCGGTAGCGGGAGTACAATACGAGCAGTACTTC
>TRBD1|.|TRBJ2-7|TRBV2
CASSEFRTGSYEQYF
TGTGCCAGCAGTGAGTTCCGGACAGGCTCCTACGAGCAGTACTTC
>.|.|TRBJ2-3|TRBV29-1
CSVADAGNTQYF
TGCAGCGTCGCGGACGCGGGCAATACGCAGTATTTT
>TRBD1|.|TRBJ2-7|TRBV5-8
CASSFGTGSYEQYF
TGTGCCAGCAGCTTTGGGACAGGGTCCTACGAGCAGTACTTC
>.|.|TRBJ1-5|TRBV18
CASSSPAMGGIGQPQHF
TGTGCCAGCTCATCGCCCGCAATGGGCGGGATTGGTCAGCCCCAGCATTTT
>.|.|TRBJ2-6|TRBV29-1
CSVAVSGANVLTF
TGCAGCGTTGCGGTCTCAGGGGCCAACGTCCTGACTTTC
>.|few|TRBJ2-1|TRBV5-6
CASSLNGDNEQFF
TGTGCCAGCAGCTTGAACGGGGACAATGAGCAGTTCTTC
>.|.|TRBJ2-7|TRBV6-1
CASSEGRSPSYEQYF
TGTGCCAGCAGTGAAGGGAGATCGCCCTCCTACGAGCAGTACTTC
>.|.|TRBJ1-2|TRBV10-2
CASSESRQHNYGYTF
TGCGCCAGCAGTGAGAGTCGACAGCATAACTATGGCTACACCTTC
>.|.|TRBJ1-1|TRBV6-6
CASSYSVGAPTEAFF
TGTGCCAGCAGTTACTCGGTTGGGGCGCCCACTGAAGCTTTCTTT
>.|once|TRBJ2-1|TRBV27
CASSSSVSSYNEQFF
TGTGCCAGCAGTTCTAGCGTTAGCTCCTACAATGAGCAGTTCTTC
>.|.|TRBJ1-4|TRBV18
CASSPQERDTEKLFF
TGTGCCAGCTCACCACAGGAACGGGACACAGAAAAACTGTTTTTT
>.|once|TRBJ1-4|TRBV5-1
CASSLVAGGDEKLFF
TGCGCCAGCAGCTTGGTGGCCGGAGGGGACGAAAAACTGTTTTTT
>.|once|TRBJ2-5|TRBV15
CATSRDGAQETQYF
TGTGCCACCAGCAGAGACGGAGCCCAAGAGACCCAGTACTTC
>.|.|TRBJ1-1|TRBV29-1
CSVALQENTEAFF
TGCAGCGTTGCGTTGCAGGAGAACACTGAAGCTTTCTTT
>.|.|TRBJ2-1|TRBV2
CASRRPGSHNEQFF
TGTGCCAGCAGGCGACCAGGGTCCCACAATGAGCAGTTCTTC
>TRBD1|.|TRBJ2-5|TRBV2
CASWDRDKLKETQYF
TGTGCCAGCTGGGACAGGGATAAGTTGAAAGAGACCCAGTACTTC
>TRBD1|.|TRBJ1-1|TRBV30
CAWRGRGGTANTEAFF
TGTGCCTGGAGGGGGAGAGGAGGGACAGCGAACACTGAAGCTTTCTTT
>TRBD1|.|TRBJ2-1|TRBV6-1
CASKEAQGQGNNEQFF
TGTGCCAGCAAAGAAGCCCAGGGACAGGGGAACAATGAGCAGTTCTTC
>.|.|TRBJ1-1|TRBV6-1
CASRGVERRNTEAFF
TGTGCCAGCAGGGGCGTGGAACGAAGAAACACTGAAGCTTTCTTT
>.|.|TRBJ2-2|TRBV7-3
CASSLLTGELFF
TGTGCCAGCAGCTTACTCACCGGGGAGCTGTTTTTT
>TRBD2|.|TRBJ2-5|TRBV19
CASSKGLAGGGETQYF
TGTGCCAGTAGTAAGGGACTAGCGGGAGGGGGAGAGACCCAGTACTTC
>.|.|TRBJ2-5|TRBV18
CASSPPFGGQETQYF
TGTGCCAGCTCACCCCCCTTCGGCGGCCAAGAGACCCAGTACTTC
>TRBD2|.|TRBJ2-7|TRBV4-2
CASGYSATSGSIYEQYF
TGTGCCAGCGGCTACTCAGCGACTAGCGGGAGTATATACGAGCAGTACTTC
>.|.|TRBJ2-3|TRBV27
CASSSYIADGTDTQYF
TGTGCCAGCAGTTCCTACATAGCCGATGGCACAGATACGCAGTATTTT
>.|.|TRBJ2-5|TRBV7-2
CASSLGRQETQYF
TGTGCCAGCAGCTTAGGGAGACAAGAGACCCAGTACTTC